This T cell receptor (beta chain) was sequenced in a study of blood T cell repertoires in COVID-19. Assay used: immunoSEQ multiplex PCR; TCRdb lists only in-frame clones, some missing. The sample yields nearly 400,000 clones, 85% to 90% seen once. Participants were aged about 18 to 90 years, lived in around 25 US areas, and enrolled virtually. Participants were placed into cohorts based on the clinical history they reported. Before being deemed recovered, Cohort 3 donors had two negative PCRs, clearance, or symptom resolution. This clone was seen a single time. Germline CDR1 SEHNR, CDR2 FQNEAQ (reference sequence). This CDR3 comprises 15 residues. The V end lost 0 bases, the J end lost 5 bases, and 8 bases lay between the germline ends.

This TCR was recovered from a woman in her twenties or thirties who had recovered from COVID-19. Source material: PBMCs or T cells enriched from blood (not recorded which). This chain uses TRBV7-9 with TRBJ1-6; D perhaps matches TRBD1 (5 bases). CDR3 in DNA: TGTGCCAGCAGCTTAGCGGCAGGGAATAATTCACCCCTCCACTTT. Protein sequence: CASSLAAGNNSPLHF. The full variable domain, in which reference TRBV7-9 and TRBJ1-6 provide the parts outside the CDR3, is DTGVSQNPRHKITKRGQNVTFRCDPISEHNRLYWYRQTLGQGPEFLTYFQNEAQLEKSRLLSDRFSAERPKGSFSTLEIQRTEQGDSAMYLCASSLAAGNNSPLHFGNGTRLTVT.